This T cell receptor (beta chain) originates from a study of blood T cell repertoires in COVID-19. Background on the study: The study drew acute and convalescent COVID-19 samples from the United States, Italy and Spain. T cells, B-cell-depleted T cells, or PBMCs supplied cDNA or gDNA.

Authors' analysis steps: Amplifying reference gene primers gave estimates of nucleated cell counts. Method: immunoSEQ multiplex PCR; TCRdb's copy keeps in-frame clones and lacks some. V, J and clone size derive from that table, while D and trimming were established from the DNA sequence. The sample holds 110,000 to 150,000 clones, 65% to 80% seen once. Trimming stripped 1 base from V and 0 bases from J, with 6 bases between. The CDR3 covers 13 residues. Germline values: CDR1 SQVTM, CDR2 ANQGSEA. The sample consisted of peripheral blood. The V and J genes are TRBV29-1 and TRBJ1-1, with D unresolved. The clonotype originates from a man aged 55-75 years with acute or convalescent COVID-19. CDR3 in DNA: TGCAGCGTTGAAGGTCAGATGAACACTGAAGCTTTCTTT. It encodes CSVEGQMNTEAFF.